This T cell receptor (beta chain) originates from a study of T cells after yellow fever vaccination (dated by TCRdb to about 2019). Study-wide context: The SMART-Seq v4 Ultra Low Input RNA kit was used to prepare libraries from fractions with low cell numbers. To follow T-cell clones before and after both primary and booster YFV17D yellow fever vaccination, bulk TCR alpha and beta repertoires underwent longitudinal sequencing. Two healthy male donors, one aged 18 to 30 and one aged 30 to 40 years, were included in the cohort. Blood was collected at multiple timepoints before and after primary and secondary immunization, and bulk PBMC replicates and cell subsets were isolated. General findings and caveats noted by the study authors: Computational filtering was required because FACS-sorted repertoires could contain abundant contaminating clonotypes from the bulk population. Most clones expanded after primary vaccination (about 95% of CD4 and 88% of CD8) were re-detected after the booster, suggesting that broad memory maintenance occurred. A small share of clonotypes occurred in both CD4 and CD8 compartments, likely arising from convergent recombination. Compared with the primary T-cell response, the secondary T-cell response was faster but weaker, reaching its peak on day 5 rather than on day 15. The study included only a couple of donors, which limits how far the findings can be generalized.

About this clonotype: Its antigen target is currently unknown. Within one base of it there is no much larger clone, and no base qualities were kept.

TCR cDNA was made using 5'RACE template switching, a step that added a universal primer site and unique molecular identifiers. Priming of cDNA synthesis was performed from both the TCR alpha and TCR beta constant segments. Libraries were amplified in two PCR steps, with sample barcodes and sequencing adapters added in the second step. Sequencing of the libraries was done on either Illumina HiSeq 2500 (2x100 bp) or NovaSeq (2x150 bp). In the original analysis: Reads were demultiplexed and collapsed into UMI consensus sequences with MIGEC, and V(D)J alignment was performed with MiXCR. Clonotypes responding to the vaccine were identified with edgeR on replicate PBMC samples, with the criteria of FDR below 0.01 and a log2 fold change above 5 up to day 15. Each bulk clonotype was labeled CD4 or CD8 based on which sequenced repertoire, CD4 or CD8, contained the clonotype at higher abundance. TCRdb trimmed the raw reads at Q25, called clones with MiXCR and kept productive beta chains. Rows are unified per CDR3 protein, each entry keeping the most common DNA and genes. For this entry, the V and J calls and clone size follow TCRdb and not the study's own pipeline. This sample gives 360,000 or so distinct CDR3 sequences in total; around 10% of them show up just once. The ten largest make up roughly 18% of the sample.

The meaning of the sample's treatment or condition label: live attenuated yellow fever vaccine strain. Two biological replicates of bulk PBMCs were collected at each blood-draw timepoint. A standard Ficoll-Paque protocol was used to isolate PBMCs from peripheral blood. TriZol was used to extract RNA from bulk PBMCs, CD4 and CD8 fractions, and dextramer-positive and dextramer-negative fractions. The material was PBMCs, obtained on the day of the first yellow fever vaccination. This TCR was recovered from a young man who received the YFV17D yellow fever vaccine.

DNA sequence: TGTGCCAGGGAGAACGGTTCACTCCACTTT. This translates into CARENGSLHF. The rearrangement joined TRBV14 to TRBJ1-6; the D segment cannot be called with confidence. Looking up the germline V gene yields CDR1 SGHDN and CDR2 FVKESK. Between the V and J ends, shortened by 9 bases and 16 bases respectively, the junction contains 13 bases. The CDR3 sequence holds 10 residues, the cysteine and phenylalanine included. Only the CDR3 portion is preserved as DNA: 30 bases, with reading frame beginning at the first base.